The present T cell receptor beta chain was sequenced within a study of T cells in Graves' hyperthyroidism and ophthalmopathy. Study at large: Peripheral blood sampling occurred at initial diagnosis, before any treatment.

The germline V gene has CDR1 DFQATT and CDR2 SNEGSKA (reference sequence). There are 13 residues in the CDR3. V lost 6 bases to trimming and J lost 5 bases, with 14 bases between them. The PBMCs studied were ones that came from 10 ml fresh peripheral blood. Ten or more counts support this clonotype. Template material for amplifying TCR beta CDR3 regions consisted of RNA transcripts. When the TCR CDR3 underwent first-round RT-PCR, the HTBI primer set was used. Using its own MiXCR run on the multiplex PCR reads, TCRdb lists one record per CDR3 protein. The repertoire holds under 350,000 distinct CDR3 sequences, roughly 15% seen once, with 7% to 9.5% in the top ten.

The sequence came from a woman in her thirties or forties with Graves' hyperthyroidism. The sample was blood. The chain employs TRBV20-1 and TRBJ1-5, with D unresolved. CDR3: CSAPPRIDQPQHF. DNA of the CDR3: TGCAGTGCCCCCCCACGGATAGATCAGCCCCAGCATTTT.